Below, one TCR beta chain is given with its context. Assay: immunoSEQ multiplex PCR; the TCRdb copy retains only in-frame clones and omits some. The sample holds 65,000 to 90,000 clones, about 87% seen once. Between the trimmed V and J ends, which lost 0 bases and 3 bases, there was a span of 10 bases. Germline CDR1 SGHKS, CDR2 YYEKEE (reference sequence). The CDR3 totals 15 residues. The sample is drawn from a study of control samples from healthy donors and cancer patients. The material sequenced was blood. The sequence was collected from a man aged 50-60 years in good health. V usage is TRBV5-5 and J usage is TRBJ1-5; maybe TRBD1 (5 bases). Here the CDR3 reads CASSLDARANQPQHF. CDR3 sequence (DNA): TGTGCCAGCAGCTTGGATGCCAGGGCCAATCAGCCCCAGCATTTT.